A single sample gave rise to the 29 T cell receptor beta chains below, sequenced in a study of T cell responses to AZD1222 COVID-19 vaccine. The protocol was immunoSEQ multiplex PCR, while the TCRdb copy is restricted to in-frame clones and leaves out a portion. In the table there are around 150,000 clones, roughly 90% of which are singletons. Sequencing used peripheral blood, obtained 28 days after the second AZD1222 dose. These receptors originate from an adult who received the AZD1222 COVID-19 vaccine.

This clone was seen just once. The chain carries TRBV28 and TRBJ2-2, with D tentatively TRBD2 (6 bases). The germline V gene has CDR1 MDHEN and CDR2 SYDVKM. The ends were cut back, 3 bases at V and 3 bases at J, with 17 bases in the middle. The CDR3 is 17 residues long. The DNA of the CDR3 is TGTGCCAGCAGTTTTATAACCCGGGACTTATACACCGGGGAGCTGTTTTTT. Residues: CASSFITRDLYTGELFF. Variable domain in full (rest from reference TRBV28 and TRBJ2-2): DVKVTQSSRYLVKRTGEKVFLECVQDMDHENMFWYRQDPGLGLRLIYFSYDVKMKEKGDIPEGYSVSREKKERFSLILESASTNQTSMYLCASSFITRDLYTGELFFGEGSRLTVL.

The chain is built from TRBV13 and TRBJ2-7; 7 nucleotides align to TRBD1. V shed 5 bases, J shed 1 base, and the junction held 5 bases outside the gene matches. The CDR3 extends over 14 amino acids. The V gene's germline CDR1 is PRHDT and CDR2 FYEKMQ (reference sequence). The CDR3 is CASSPNRGSYEQYF. The CDR3 nucleotides are TGTGCCAGCAGCCCGAACAGGGGTTCCTACGAGCAGTACTTC.

V usage is TRBV30 and J usage is TRBJ2-1; 9 nucleotides align to TRBD2. J was trimmed by 9 bases and V by 4 bases; bases with no gene match: 4. This CDR3 region has 12 residues. Germline values: CDR1 GTSNPN, CDR2 SVGIG (reference sequence). The CDR3 coding sequence is TGTGCCTGGACTGCGGGAGGGTTTGAGCAGTTCTTC. As protein: CAWTAGGFEQFF. The full variable domain, its missing parts supplied by reference TRBV30 and TRBJ2-1, is SQTIHQWPATLVQPVGSPLSLECTVEGTSNPNLYWYRQAAGRGLQLLFYSVGIGQISSEVPQNLSASRPQDRQFILSSKKLLLSDSGFYLCAWTAGGFEQFFGPGTRLTVL.

This chain uses TRBV7-9 with TRBJ2-1; TRBD2 matches 9 bases. V trimming: 6 bases; J trimming: 5 bases; junction bases outside the gene matches: 11. The CDR3 length is 16 residues. Germline loops: CDR1 SEHNR, CDR2 FQNEAQ (reference sequence). The CDR3 loop is CASRPRLADKNNEQFF. CDR3 bases: TGTGCCAGCAGACCCCGACTAGCGGACAAGAACAATGAGCAGTTCTTC.

This clone was seen ten or more times. The chain combines TRBV5-6 with TRBJ1-6; D gene ambiguous. Germline loops: CDR1 SGHDT, CDR2 YYEEEE. The CDR3 is made up of 15 amino acids. V gave up 7 bases and J gave up 0 bases, with 11 bases separating them. The CDR3 region has the DNA TGTGCCAGCGCCCCCGAGGGCTCCTATAATTCACCCCTCCACTTT. This gives the protein CASAPEGSYNSPLHF.

V usage is TRBV5-6 and J usage is TRBJ2-1; TRBD2 aligns across 9 bases. This CDR3 has 15 residues. V was clipped by 6 bases and J by 6 bases; unmatched bases: 10. Looked up from germline, CDR1 is SGHDT and CDR2 is YYEEEE. CDR3 amino acids: CASIAVAGVPNEQFF. The CDR3 DNA sequence: TGTGCCAGCATCGCAGTAGCGGGAGTGCCCAATGAGCAGTTCTTC.

This chain connects TRBV29-1 to TRBJ2-2; 12 positions agree with TRBD2. V gave up 4 bases and J gave up 3 bases; unmatched junction bases: 9. The CDR3 has 17 residues. Per the germline V gene, CDR1 is SQVTM and CDR2 is ANQGSEA. As DNA, the CDR3 is TGCAGCGTTGGTATCCCTAGCGGGAGGGTTGACACCGGGGAGCTGTTTTTT. Protein product: CSVGIPSGRVDTGELFF.

The chain uses TRBV3-1 (or the pseudogene TRBV3-2) and TRBJ1-1, with no clear D. V was shortened by 2 bases and J by 8 bases, with 12 bases between the two germline ends. Germline values: CDR1 LGHDT, CDR2 YNNKEL (reference sequence). The CDR3 is 13 amino acids. The CDR3 DNA reads TGTGCCAGCAGCCAACTAATCATGGGGGAAGCTTTCTTT. This gives the protein CASSQLIMGEAFF.

The V gene is TRBV4-2, the J gene TRBJ1-3; D is uncertain. This CDR3 contains 12 residues. Trimming pared 8 bases from V and 3 bases from J, leaving 8 bases between. The germline V gene encodes CDR1 LGHNA and CDR2 YNFKEQ. CDR3 amino acids: CASGGVGNTIYF. The CDR3 DNA reads TGTGCCAGCGGCGGCGTTGGAAACACCATATATTTT.

This chain uses TRBV5-1 with TRBJ1-1; a possible D gene is TRBD1 (5 bases). The CDR3 is 15 amino acids. Germline CDR1 reads SGHRS; CDR2 reads YFSETQ. Trimming shortened V by 2 bases and J by 0 bases, and 11 bases separated the two germline ends. The CDR3 DNA is TGCGCCAGCAGCTTACGACAGCTCATGAACACTGAAGCTTTCTTT. Its protein is CASSLRQLMNTEAFF.

J is TRBJ2-5 and V is TRBV11-2, with D hard to call. CDR3 length equals 12 residues. Germline assignment: CDR1 SGHAT and CDR2 FQNNGV. Trimming shortened V by 4 bases and J by 1 base, and 4 bases separated the two germline ends. The CDR3 DNA reads as TGTGCCAGCAGCTCCAGCCAAGAGACCCAGTACTTC. Its translation is CASSSSQETQYF.

The V gene is TRBV6-6, the J gene TRBJ2-3, with D possibly TRBD2 on 6 matching bases. The CDR3 is made up of 15 amino acids. The V gene's germline CDR1 is MNHNY and CDR2 SVGAGI (reference sequence). Trimming removed 10 bases at V and 2 bases at J, with 19 bases between. DNA of the CDR3: TGTGCCACCGCTCCAGGCGCGGGACCCACAGATACGCAGTATTTT. Protein: CATAPGAGPTDTQYF.

This rearrangement joins TRBV10-1 to TRBJ2-2, with TRBD2 matching 13 bases. The germline CDR1 and CDR2 sequences are WNHNN and SYGVQD (reference sequence). CDR3 size: 16 residues. V gave up 6 bases and J gave up 1 base; unmatched junction bases: 2. The DNA of the CDR3 is TGCGCCAGCAGCCGGACTAGCGGGAGGAACACCGGGGAGCTGTTTTTT. Its translation: CASSRTSGRNTGELFF.

This clone was detected many times. V gene TRBV9 combines with J gene TRBJ2-1, with TRBD2 matching over 8 bases. V dropped 6 bases and J dropped 1; count of bases not matched to a gene: 9. Germline lookup yields CDR1 SGDLS and CDR2 YYNGEE. The CDR3 loop spans 16 amino acids. CDR3 protein: CASTPGVAGSYNEQFF. As DNA, the CDR3 is TGTGCCAGCACCCCGGGAGTAGCGGGATCCTACAATGAGCAGTTCTTC.

The CDR3 coding sequence is TGTGCCACCAGTTGGACGACGAGCTCCTACAATGAGCAGTTCTTC. This gives the protein CATSWTTSSYNEQFF. The chain carries TRBV24-1 and TRBJ2-1; D gene unclear. Germline CDR1 reads KGHDR; CDR2 reads SFDVKD. V was clipped by 6 bases and J by 0 bases, with 11 bases between them. The CDR3 runs 15 residues.

This rearrangement joins TRBV6-1 to TRBJ2-1; 8 bases fit TRBD2. The length of the CDR3 is 15 residues. Per the germline V gene, CDR1 is MNHNS and CDR2 is SASEGT. V gave up 0 bases and J gave up 6 bases; unmatched junction bases: 4. The CDR3 region is CASSEAGTRSNEQFF. CDR3 in DNA: TGTGCCAGCAGTGAAGCCGGGACTAGGTCCAATGAGCAGTTCTTC.

J is TRBJ2-7 and V is TRBV7-9; perhaps D is TRBD1 or TRBD2 (5 bases each). Germline V lookup: CDR1 SEHNR, CDR2 FQNEAQ (reference sequence). Trimming took 4 bases from V and 2 from J, leaving 18 bases between them. The CDR3 runs to 16 residues. The CDR3 bases are TGTGCCAGCAGCTCCTGGGACGCTGTCGTCGCCTACGAGCAGTACTTC. Encoded protein: CASSSWDAVVAYEQYF.

This clone was counted between two and nine times. This sequence joins TRBV2 and TRBJ1-1; TRBD1 might be the D (5 bases). V lost 6 bases to trimming and J lost 9 bases, with 14 bases between them. The CDR3 has 12 residues. Looked up from germline, CDR1 is SNHLY and CDR2 is FYNNEI. The CDR3 spells CASRESQGKAFF. CDR3 coding DNA: TGTGCCAGCAGGGAGAGTCAGGGAAAAGCTTTCTTT.

The chain uses TRBV6-1 and TRBJ2-7; D is ambiguous. The CDR3 length is 14 residues. The germline CDR1 and CDR2 sequences are MNHNS and SASEGT. With 1 base removed from V and 4 bases from J, the gap between germline ends came to 11 bases. The CDR3 DNA follows: TGTGCCAGCAGTGAAGGCCCCGGATTGTACGAGCAGTACTTC. This sequence encodes CASSEGPGLYEQYF.

This sequence joins TRBV30 and TRBJ2-5, with 8 bases aligning to TRBD2. The V and J ends lost 0 bases and 1 base, in that order; junction bases with no gene match: 7. CDR1 is GTSNPN and CDR2 is SVGIG in the germline V gene (reference sequence). The CDR3 contains 16 residues. The CDR3 bases are TGTGCCTGGAGTGTATGGGAGCTAGCGGGCCAAGAGACCCAGTACTTC. It specifies CAWSVWELAGQETQYF.

V usage is TRBV7-2 and J usage is TRBJ2-2; perhaps TRBD2 as D (5 bases). This CDR3 is 14 amino acids long. CDR1 and CDR2 from the germline V gene are SGHTA and FQGNSA. V was pared by 2 bases and J by 1 base, with 5 bases between. The CDR3, as DNA: TGTGCCAGCAGCTTACGGGGGAACACCGGGGAGCTGTTTTTT. Its protein product is CASSLRGNTGELFF.

The chain couples TRBV28 to TRBJ1-2; D call uncertain. The length of the CDR3 is 12 residues. Germline CDR1 MDHEN, CDR2 SYDVKM. Trimming shortened V by 7 bases and J by 8 bases, and 14 bases separated the two germline ends. The chain's CDR3 is CASTSIQEGYTF. The DNA for the CDR3 is TGTGCCAGCACCTCCATCCAAGAGGGCTACACCTTC.

To note about this clone: Within the sample, other DNA sequences also encode this same CDR3. This chain connects TRBV7-2 to TRBJ1-2; D is ambiguous. Deletions cut 1 base from V and 3 bases from J, with 9 bases between. The CDR3 extends over 14 amino acids. The V gene's germline CDR1 is SGHTA and CDR2 FQGNSA. The DNA for the CDR3 is TGTGCCAGCAGCTTAGAAGGAAGAGACTATGGCTACACCTTC. Its translation is CASSLEGRDYGYTF.

The chain uses TRBV11-2 and TRBJ2-7; perhaps TRBD2 as D (6 bases). With 5 bases removed from V and 5 bases from J, the gap between germline ends came to 13 bases. This CDR3 is 13 amino acids long. Germline-derived CDR1 and CDR2 are SGHAT and FQNNGV. CDR3 sequence (DNA): TGTGCCAGCAGCCTAGTGGAGGGCCACGAGCAGTACTTC. It codes for CASSLVEGHEQYF. Complete variable domain (other parts from reference TRBV11-2 and TRBJ2-7): EAGVAQSPRYKIIEKRQSVAFWCNPISGHATLYWYQQILGQGPKLLIQFQNNGVVDDSQLPKDRFSAERLKGVDSTLKIQPAKLEDSAVYLCASSLVEGHEQYFGPGTRLTVT.

This clone has a single count. The V and J genes are TRBV11-3 and TRBJ2-2, with 9 bases fitting TRBD1. J was trimmed by 2 bases and V by 5 bases; bases with no gene match: 9. The CDR3 loop spans 17 amino acids. Germline CDR1 reads SGHNT; CDR2 reads YENEEA. The CDR3 sequence is CASSRETGGRNTGELFF. The CDR3 region has the DNA TGTGCCAGCAGCCGAGAAACAGGGGGCCGAAACACCGGGGAGCTGTTTTTT.

The J gene is TRBJ2-1, the V gene TRBV27, with 11 bases aligning to TRBD1. The germline CDR1 and CDR2 sequences are MNHEY and SMNVEV (reference sequence). This CDR3 contains 14 residues. V shed 5 bases and J 9 bases; nucleotides not matched to a gene: 6. CDR3 sequence: CASSHGQGALEQFF. The CDR3 DNA is TGTGCCAGCAGTCACGGACAGGGGGCACTTGAGCAGTTCTTC.

This clone has just a few counts. The J gene is TRBJ1-1, the V gene TRBV29-1; D remains ambiguous. This CDR3 spans 14 amino acids. CDR1 and CDR2 from the germline V gene are SQVTM and ANQGSEA. V shed 4 bases and J shed 2 bases, with 14 bases lying between them. This chain's CDR3 is CSVVGSSQNTEAFF. The CDR3 DNA sequence: TGCAGCGTTGTGGGAAGTTCACAAAACACTGAAGCTTTCTTT.

The V call is TRBV27, the J call TRBJ1-2, with 12 bases fitting TRBD1. Germline loops: CDR1 MNHEY, CDR2 SMNVEV (reference sequence). The trim removed 2 bases at V and 7 bases at J, leaving 17 bases unmatched. The CDR3 runs 19 residues. The CDR3 here is CASSLGFGTGGSRFAGYTF. CDR3 in DNA: TGTGCCAGCAGTTTAGGTTTTGGGACAGGGGGCTCGAGGTTTGCTGGCTACACCTTC.

This chain uses TRBV24-1 with TRBJ2-1; possible D gene TRBD1, 7 bases. Germline lookup yields CDR1 KGHDR and CDR2 SFDVKD. The CDR3 loop spans 15 amino acids. Trimming stripped 4 bases from V and 8 bases from J, with 17 bases between. This CDR3 is CATSDPWRGPHEQFF. CDR3 nucleotides: TGTGCCACCAGTGACCCCTGGAGGGGGCCCCATGAGCAGTTCTTC.